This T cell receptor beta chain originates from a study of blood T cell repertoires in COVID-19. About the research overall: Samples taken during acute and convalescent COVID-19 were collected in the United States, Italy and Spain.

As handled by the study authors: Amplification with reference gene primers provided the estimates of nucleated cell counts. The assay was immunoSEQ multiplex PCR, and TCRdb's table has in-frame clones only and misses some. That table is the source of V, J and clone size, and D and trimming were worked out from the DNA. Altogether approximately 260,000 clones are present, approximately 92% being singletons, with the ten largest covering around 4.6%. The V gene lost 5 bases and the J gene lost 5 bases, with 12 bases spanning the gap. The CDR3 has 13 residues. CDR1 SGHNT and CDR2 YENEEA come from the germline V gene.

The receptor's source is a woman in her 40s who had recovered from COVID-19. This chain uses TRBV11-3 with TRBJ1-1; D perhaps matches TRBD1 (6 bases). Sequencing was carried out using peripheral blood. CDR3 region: CASSGQGYTEAFF. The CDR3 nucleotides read TGTGCCAGCAGCGGCCAGGGGTATACTGAAGCTTTCTTT.